The 11 T cell receptor beta chains listed next were all sequenced from one sample in a study of PD-1 blockade in classical Hodgkin lymphoma. Each patient's relapse followed autologous stem cell transplantation, and brentuximab vedotin exposure varied. Profiling relied on immunoSEQ multiplex PCR, and the TCRdb table lists in-frame clones only, not all of them. The table includes some 46,000 clones, 80% detected once. The sample in question was peripheral blood mononuclear cells (PBMCs), obtained before the second cycle of nivolumab. The receptors originated from a human donor with classical Hodgkin lymphoma.

The chain joins TRBV27 to TRBJ1-4, with D perhaps matching TRBD1 (5 bases). The V and J ends lost 4 bases and 10 bases respectively, with 16 bases between them. The CDR3 sequence is 14 residues long. The germline V gene has CDR1 MNHEY and CDR2 SMNVEV (reference sequence). CDR3 bases: TGTGCCAGCAGTTCATCCGGGACTGTGGGAAAACTGTTTTTT. It encodes CASSSSGTVGKLFF.

This clone is deemed medium-sized. The gene calls are TRBV5-1 and TRBJ1-1, with a weak D call TRBD1 (5 bases). CDR1 SGHRS and CDR2 YFSETQ come from the germline V gene. V lost 0 bases, J lost 2 bases, and 11 bases lay in between. The CDR3 consists of 15 residues. This CDR3 reads CASSLEWGINTEAFF. The CDR3 DNA sequence: TGCGCCAGCAGCTTGGAATGGGGGATTAACACTGAAGCTTTCTTT. Drawing the rest from reference TRBV5-1 and TRBJ1-1, the complete variable domain is KAGVTQTPRYLIKTRGQQVTLSCSPISGHRSVSWYQQTPGQGLQFLFEYFSETQRNKGNFPGRFSGRQFSNSRSEMNVSTLELGDSALYLCASSLEWGINTEAFFGQGTRLTVV.

V is TRBV11-3 and J is TRBJ2-1; 10 nucleotides match TRBD2. V dropped 1 base and J dropped 8; count of bases not matched to a gene: 2. The V gene's germline CDR1 is SGHNT and CDR2 YENEEA. The CDR3 consists of 14 residues. The CDR3 nucleotides are TGTGCCAGCAGCTTAGTACTAGCGGGGCATGAGCAGTTCTTC. It translates to CASSLVLAGHEQFF.

The chain recombines TRBV5-1 with TRBJ2-7; 7 bases align to TRBD1. Germline lookup yields CDR1 SGHRS and CDR2 YFSETQ. V lost 4 bases to trimming and J lost 3 bases; unmatched junction nucleotides: 7. CDR3 length equals 14 residues. The CDR3 loop is CASSPQGSHYEQYF. DNA for the CDR3: TGCGCCAGCAGCCCACAGGGGTCCCACTACGAGCAGTACTTC.

The rearrangement links TRBV19 to TRBJ2-3; D is undetermined. This CDR3 comprises 15 residues. The V gene's germline CDR1 is LNHDA and CDR2 SQIVND (reference sequence). Trimming pared 0 bases from V and 2 bases from J, leaving 9 bases between. The CDR3 nucleotides are TGTGCCAGTAGTATAGAAAGGTTTTCCACAGATACGCAGTATTTT. Translation: CASSIERFSTDTQYF. Together with reference TRBV19 and TRBJ2-3, the CDR3 gives the full variable domain: DGGITQSPKYLFRKEGQNVTLSCEQNLNHDAMYWYRQDPGQGLRLIYYSQIVNDFQKGDIAEGYSVSREKKESFPLTVTSAQKNPTAFYLCASSIERFSTDTQYFGPGTRLTVL.

This rearrangement joins TRBV6-6 to TRBJ2-3; weak D call: TRBD2 (5 bases). The germline CDR1 and CDR2 sequences are MNHNY and SVGAGI (reference sequence). V was trimmed by 7 bases and J by 5 bases, leaving 19 bases between them. The CDR3 contains 15 residues. Here the CDR3 reads CASTRGLSIQDTQYF. CDR3 nucleotide sequence: TGTGCCAGCACCCGAGGGCTATCCATCCAAGATACGCAGTATTTT.

The chain uses TRBV5-4 and TRBJ2-1, with 13 bases matching TRBD2. The germline CDR1 and CDR2 sequences are SGHNT and YYREEE (reference sequence). This CDR3 has 14 residues. Trimming took 9 bases from V and 2 from J; bases not matched to a gene: 2. As DNA, the CDR3 is TGTGCCACTACTAGCGGGGGGGCCTACAATGAGCAGTTCTTC. Translating gives CATTSGGAYNEQFF.

The V and J genes are TRBV27 and TRBJ2-3; 12 nucleotides align to TRBD2. From germline, CDR1 is MNHEY and CDR2 SMNVEV (reference sequence). The CDR3 is 16 residues long. J gave up 3 bases and V 5 bases, and 6 bases lay outside the gene matches. The CDR3: CASSLSSGRVTDTQYF. The CDR3 DNA reads as TGTGCCAGCAGTCTCTCTAGCGGGAGGGTGACAGATACGCAGTATTTT.

The CDR3 nucleotides are TGTGCCAGCAGCTTACAGGGGCAGAACACCGGGGAGCTGTTTTTT. This codes for CASSLQGQNTGELFF. The chain joins TRBV7-2 to TRBJ2-2; D is possibly TRBD1 (6 bases). Trimming cost V 2 bases and J 1 base, with 8 bases left between them. The CDR3 consists of 15 residues. Germline CDR1 reads SGHTA; CDR2 reads FQGNSA.

The rearrangement links TRBV4-3 to TRBJ2-5, with 10 positions matching TRBD2. The germline V gene has CDR1 LGHNA and CDR2 YSLEER. V shed 3 bases and J 3 bases; nucleotides not matched to a gene: 4. CDR3 length: 15 residues. The CDR3 protein is CASSQTGTSEETQYF. CDR3 coding DNA: TGCGCCAGCAGCCAGACAGGGACTAGCGAAGAGACCCAGTACTTC.

The chain recombines TRBV6-1 with TRBJ1-5, with D uncertain. The germline gives CDR1 MNHNS, CDR2 SASEGT. The CDR3 runs to 14 residues. Deletions cut 6 bases from V and 1 base from J, with 10 bases between. CDR3 coding DNA: TGTGCCAGCAGGTCCATCGGCAGCAATCAGCCCCAGCATTTT. Protein: CASRSIGSNQPQHF.